Sequencing of this T cell receptor beta chain was carried out in a study of CD8+ T cells in alopecia areata. Study-level background: Treated patients were given oral tofacitinib, which was dosed at 5 to 10 mg twice daily. Tofacitinib was given for 6 to 18 months, then stopped for 6 months.

Study-level findings and limits: Scalp clonality decreased significantly with tofacitinib, and so did expanded CD8+ clones among the top 100. An increase in clonality over normal scalp was evident in lesional scalp, especially alopecia totalis/universalis.

A remark on this clone: The antigen is unknown.

Extracted RNA was reverse transcribed into cDNA, the sequencing template. Repertoires were generated with immunoSEQ multiplex PCR, while TCRdb's copy carries only in-frame clones and drops some. The sample consists of 150,000 or so clones, approximately 65% of them appearing once. Treatment noted: oral pan-JAK inhibitor, 5-10 mg twice daily. CDR3 length: 12 amino acids. V was pared by 4 bases and J by 7 bases, with 11 bases between. Germline V gene sequence: CDR1 GTSNPN, CDR2 SVGIG (reference sequence). Sequences were derived from CD4+ T cells sorted from blood, sampled at week 4, from a patient treated with tofacitinib. The chain carries TRBV30 and TRBJ1-5; D is unresolved. The TCR originated in a human donor with alopecia areata. CDR3 protein: CAWTNSVQPQHF. CDR3 coding DNA: TGTGCCTGGACTAATTCTGTACAGCCCCAGCATTTT.